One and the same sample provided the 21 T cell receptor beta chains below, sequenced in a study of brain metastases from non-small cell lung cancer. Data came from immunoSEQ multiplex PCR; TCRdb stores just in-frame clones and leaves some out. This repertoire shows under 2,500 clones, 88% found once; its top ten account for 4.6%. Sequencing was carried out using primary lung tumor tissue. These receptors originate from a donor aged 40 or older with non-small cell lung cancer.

The CDR3, as DNA: TGTGCCAGCAGGCCTACCGGGACTAGCGGCTACGAGCAGTACTTC. Its protein is CASRPTGTSGYEQYF. V usage is TRBV3-1 (or the pseudogene TRBV3-2) and J usage is TRBJ2-7, with 11 bases fitting TRBD2. This CDR3 is built from 15 residues. From germline, CDR1 is LGHDT and CDR2 YNNKEL (reference sequence). V was clipped by 6 bases and J by 3 bases; unmatched bases: 7.

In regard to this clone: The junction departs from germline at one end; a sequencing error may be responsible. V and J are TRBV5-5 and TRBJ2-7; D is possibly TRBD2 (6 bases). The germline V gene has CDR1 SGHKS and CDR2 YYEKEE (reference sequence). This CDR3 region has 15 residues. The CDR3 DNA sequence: TGTGTCAGCAGCTTGGAGGGGCAGGTACATTACGAGCAGTACTTC. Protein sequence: CVSSLEGQVHYEQYF.

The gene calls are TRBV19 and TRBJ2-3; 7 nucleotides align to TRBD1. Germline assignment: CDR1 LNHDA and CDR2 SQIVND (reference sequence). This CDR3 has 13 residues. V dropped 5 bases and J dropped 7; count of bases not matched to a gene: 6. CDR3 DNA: TGTGCCAGTAGTGCAACAGGGGCTAATACGCAGTATTTT. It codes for CASSATGANTQYF.

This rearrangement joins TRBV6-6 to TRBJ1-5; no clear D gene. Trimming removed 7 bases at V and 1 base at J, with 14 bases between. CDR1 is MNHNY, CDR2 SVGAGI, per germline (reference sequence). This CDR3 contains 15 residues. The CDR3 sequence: CASTPRAGSNQPQHF. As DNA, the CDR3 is TGTGCCAGCACTCCCCGGGCAGGAAGCAATCAGCCCCAGCATTTT.

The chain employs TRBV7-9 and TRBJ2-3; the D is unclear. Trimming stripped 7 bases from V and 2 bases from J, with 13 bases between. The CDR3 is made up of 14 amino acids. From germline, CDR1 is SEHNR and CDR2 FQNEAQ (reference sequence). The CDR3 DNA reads TGTGCCAGCAATCCACGCGGTATCACAGATACGCAGTATTTT. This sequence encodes CASNPRGITDTQYF.

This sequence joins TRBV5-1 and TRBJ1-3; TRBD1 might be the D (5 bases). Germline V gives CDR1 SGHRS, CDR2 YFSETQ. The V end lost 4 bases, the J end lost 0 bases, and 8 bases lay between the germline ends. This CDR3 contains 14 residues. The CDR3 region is CASSGANSGNTIYF. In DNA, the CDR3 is TGCGCCAGCAGCGGGGCAAACTCTGGAAACACCATATATTTT.

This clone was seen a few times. The chain's CDR3 is CASTVSGGNEQFF. In DNA form, the CDR3 reads TGTGCCAGCACGGTGTCGGGGGGGAATGAGCAGTTCTTC. V and J are TRBV6-5 and TRBJ2-1; 8 bases align to TRBD2. This CDR3 spans 13 amino acids. From germline, CDR1 is MNHEY and CDR2 SVGAGI. V gave up 7 bases and J gave up 7 bases; unmatched junction bases: 6.

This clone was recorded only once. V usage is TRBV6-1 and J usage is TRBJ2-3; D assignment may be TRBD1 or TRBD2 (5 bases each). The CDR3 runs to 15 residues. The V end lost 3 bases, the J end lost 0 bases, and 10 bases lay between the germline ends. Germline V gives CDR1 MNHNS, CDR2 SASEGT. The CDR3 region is CASSEGRWSTDTQYF. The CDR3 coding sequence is TGTGCCAGCAGTGAGGGACGGTGGAGCACAGATACGCAGTATTTT.

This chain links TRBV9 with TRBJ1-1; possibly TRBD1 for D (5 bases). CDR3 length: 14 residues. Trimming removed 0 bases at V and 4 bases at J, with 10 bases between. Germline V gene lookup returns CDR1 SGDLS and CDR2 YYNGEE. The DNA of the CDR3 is TGTGCCAGCAGCGTAGTAGAGACAGTCACTGAAGCTTTCTTT. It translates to CASSVVETVTEAFF.

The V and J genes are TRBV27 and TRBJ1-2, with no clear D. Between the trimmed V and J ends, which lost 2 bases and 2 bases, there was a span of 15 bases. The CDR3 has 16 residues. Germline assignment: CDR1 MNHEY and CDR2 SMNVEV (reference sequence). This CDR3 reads CASSLLSGGINYGYTF. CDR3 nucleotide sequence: TGTGCCAGCAGTTTACTCTCTGGAGGGATAAACTATGGCTACACCTTC.

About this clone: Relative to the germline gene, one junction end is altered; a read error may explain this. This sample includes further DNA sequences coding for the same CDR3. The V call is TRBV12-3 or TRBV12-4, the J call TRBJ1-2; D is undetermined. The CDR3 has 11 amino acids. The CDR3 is CASSFSSVSTF. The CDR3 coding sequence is TGTGCCAGTAGTTTTAGTAGTGTTTCCACCTTC.

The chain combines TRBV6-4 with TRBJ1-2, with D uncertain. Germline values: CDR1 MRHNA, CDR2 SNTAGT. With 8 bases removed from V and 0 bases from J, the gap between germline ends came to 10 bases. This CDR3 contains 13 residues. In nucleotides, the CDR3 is TGTGCCAGCTCCCCTGGGGCTAACTATGGCTACACCTTC. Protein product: CASSPGANYGYTF.

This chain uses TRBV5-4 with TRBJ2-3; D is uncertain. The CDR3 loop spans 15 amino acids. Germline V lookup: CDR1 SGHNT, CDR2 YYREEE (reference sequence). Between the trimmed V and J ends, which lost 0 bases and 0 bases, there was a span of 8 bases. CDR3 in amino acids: CASSLDFPSTDTQYF. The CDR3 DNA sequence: TGTGCCAGCAGCTTGGATTTCCCTAGCACAGATACGCAGTATTTT.

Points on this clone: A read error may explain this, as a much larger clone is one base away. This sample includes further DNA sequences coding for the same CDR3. CDR3 protein: CASSPRVAGGPTDTQYF. The CDR3 DNA reads TGTGCCAGCAGCCCCAGGGTAGCGGGGGGGCCCACAGATACGCAATATTTT. The chain couples TRBV5-4 to TRBJ2-3; TRBD2 agrees at 11 bases. Germline lookup yields CDR1 SGHNT and CDR2 YYREEE (reference sequence). The length of the CDR3 is 17 residues.

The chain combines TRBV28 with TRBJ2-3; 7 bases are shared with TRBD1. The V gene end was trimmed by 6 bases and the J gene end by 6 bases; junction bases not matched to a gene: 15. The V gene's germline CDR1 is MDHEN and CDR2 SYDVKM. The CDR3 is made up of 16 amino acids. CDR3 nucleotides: TGTGCCAGCAGCTCCACTGAGGGGGCAGGGGTCGATACGCAGTATTTT. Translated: CASSSTEGAGVDTQYF.

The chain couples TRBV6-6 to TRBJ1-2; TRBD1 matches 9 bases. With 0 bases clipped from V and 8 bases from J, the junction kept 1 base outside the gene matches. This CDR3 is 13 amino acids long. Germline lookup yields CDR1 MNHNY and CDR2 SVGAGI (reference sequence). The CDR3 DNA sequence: TGTGCCAGCAGTTACTCAACAGGGGGCGGCTACACCTTC. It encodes CASSYSTGGGYTF.

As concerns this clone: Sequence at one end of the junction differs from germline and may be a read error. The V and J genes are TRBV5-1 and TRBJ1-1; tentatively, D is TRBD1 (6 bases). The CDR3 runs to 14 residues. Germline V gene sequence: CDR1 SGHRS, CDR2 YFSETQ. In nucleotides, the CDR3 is TGCGCCAGCAACTTGCTGGCAGGGGACACTGAAGCTTTCTTT. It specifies CASNLLAGDTEAFF.

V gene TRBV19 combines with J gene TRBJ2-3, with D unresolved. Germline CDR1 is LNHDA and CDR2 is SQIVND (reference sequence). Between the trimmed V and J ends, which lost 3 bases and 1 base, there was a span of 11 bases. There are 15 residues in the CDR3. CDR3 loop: CASSIGSVGTDTQYF. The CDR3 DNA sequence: TGTGCCAGTAGTATTGGTAGTGTCGGCACAGATACGCAGTATTTT. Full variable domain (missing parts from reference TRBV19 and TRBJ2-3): DGGITQSPKYLFRKEGQNVTLSCEQNLNHDAMYWYRQDPGQGLRLIYYSQIVNDFQKGDIAEGYSVSREKKESFPLTVTSAQKNPTAFYLCASSIGSVGTDTQYFGPGTRLTVL.

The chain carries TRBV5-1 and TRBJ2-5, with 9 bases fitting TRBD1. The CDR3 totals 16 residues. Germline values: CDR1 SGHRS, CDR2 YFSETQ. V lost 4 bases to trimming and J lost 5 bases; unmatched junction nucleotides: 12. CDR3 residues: CASSRTGTGSWETQYF. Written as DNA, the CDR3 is TGCGCCAGCAGCAGGACCGGGACAGGGAGCTGGGAGACCCAGTACTTC.

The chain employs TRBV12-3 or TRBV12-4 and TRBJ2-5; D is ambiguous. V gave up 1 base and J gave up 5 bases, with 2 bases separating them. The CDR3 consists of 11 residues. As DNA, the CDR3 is TGTGCCAGCAGTTTAGGGGAGACCCAGTACTTC. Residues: CASSLGETQYF.

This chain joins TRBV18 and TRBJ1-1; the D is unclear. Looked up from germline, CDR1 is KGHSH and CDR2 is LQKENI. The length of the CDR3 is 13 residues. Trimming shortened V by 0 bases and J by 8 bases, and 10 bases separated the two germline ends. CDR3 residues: CASSPPGYLEAFF. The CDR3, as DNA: TGTGCCAGCTCACCACCGGGCTACCTAGAAGCTTTCTTT.